A selection of T cell receptor beta chains follows, all from one sample in a study of shared clonotypes between healthy human individuals. Assay: immunoSEQ multiplex PCR; the TCRdb copy retains only in-frame clones and omits some. The table shows some 1,900,000 clones, with about 94% occurring only once. What was sequenced was naive CD8+ T cells sorted from blood. These receptors originate from a man younger than 30 in good health. Each CDR3 is given with its conserved first and last residue. D genes are given only for firm matches. The size entry is marked missing in some rows and otherwise reads once, few, many or a size class.

V gene	clone size	J gene	D gene	CDR3 protein	CDR3 DNA
TRBV27	NA	TRBJ2-1	TRBD2	CASRLAGGNEQFF	TGTGCCAGCAGGCTAGCGGGAGGCAATGAGCAGTTCTTC
TRBV4-3	NA	TRBJ1-3	NA	CASSQEAGTAWSGNTIYF	TGCGCCAGCAGCCAAGAGGCGGGTACAGCCTGGTCTGGAAACACCATATATTTT
TRBV5-6	NA	TRBJ1-2	NA	CASSGGQYNGYTF	TGTGCCAGCAGTGGGGGGCAGTACAATGGCTACACCTTC
TRBV29-1	NA	TRBJ2-3	NA	CSVNSRAELSTDTQYF	TGCAGCGTCAACAGTCGTGCGGAGCTTAGCACAGATACGCAGTATTTT
TRBV10-1	NA	TRBJ2-1	TRBD2	CASSESLAGGPREQFF	TGCGCCAGCAGTGAGAGTTTAGCGGGAGGGCCCCGTGAGCAGTTCTTC
TRBV7-3	NA	TRBJ2-2	NA	CASKLALGLFF	TGTGCCAGCAAACTAGCCCTTGGGCTGTTTTTT
TRBV28	NA	TRBJ1-4	NA	CASRLGGMGEKLFF	TGTGCCAGCAGACTGGGGGGGATGGGAGAAAAACTGTTTTTT
TRBV29-1	NA	TRBJ2-7	TRBD1	CSVEGTTGGDSYEQYF	TGCAGCGTTGAAGGGACTACAGGGGGCGACTCCTACGAGCAGTACTTC
TRBV30	NA	TRBJ1-2	NA	CAWSVDAYGYTF	TGTGCCTGGAGTGTAGATGCTTATGGCTACACCTTC
TRBV7-9	NA	TRBJ2-5	NA	CASSLLAVQETQYF	TGTGCCAGCAGCTTACTAGCTGTCCAAGAGACCCAGTACTTC
TRBV29-1	NA	TRBJ2-7	TRBD1	CSVEEGTGLEQYF	TGCAGCGTTGAGGAGGGGACAGGGCTCGAGCAGTACTTC
TRBV5-1	NA	TRBJ2-7	NA	CASSLGSGDYEQYF	TGCGCCAGCAGCTTGGGTTCAGGGGACTACGAGCAGTACTTC
TRBV27	NA	TRBJ1-6	NA	CASSAIAFGGFSPLHF	TGTGCCAGCAGTGCCATCGCCTTTGGCGGATTCTCACCCCTCCACTTT
TRBV9	NA	TRBJ2-2	NA	CASSVTGVLTSGELFF	TGTGCCAGCAGCGTCACGGGGGTTCTGACATCGGGGGAGCTGTTTTTT
TRBV5-4	NA	TRBJ2-7	TRBD1	CASSLGSGGYEQYF	TGTGCCAGCAGCTTGGGCTCAGGGGGCTACGAGCAGTACTTC
TRBV27	NA	TRBJ1-1	TRBD1	CASSKGDRRDAFF	TGTGCCAGCAGTAAAGGGGACAGGAGGGACGCTTTCTTT
TRBV7-9	NA	TRBJ2-7	NA	CASSLALGGDEQYF	TGTGCCAGCAGCTTAGCGTTGGGGGGAGACGAGCAGTACTTC
TRBV19	NA	TRBJ2-7	NA	CASGPAIEQYF	TGTGCCAGTGGGCCGGCTATCGAGCAGTACTTC
TRBV4-3	NA	TRBJ2-7	TRBD1	CASSQETGGGYEQYF	TGCGCCAGCAGCCAAGAGACAGGGGGCGGCTACGAGCAGTACTTC
TRBV6-1	once	TRBJ1-1	NA	CASPRFPMNTEAFF	TGTGCCAGTCCGCGGTTCCCCATGAACACTGAAGCTTTCTTT
TRBV7-6	once	TRBJ2-7	NA	CASSLAGGSEQYF	TGTGCCAGCAGCTTAGCGGGAGGAAGCGAGCAGTACTTC
TRBV30	NA	TRBJ2-7	NA	CAWSVDTGIYEQYF	TGTGCCTGGAGTGTCGACACCGGTATCTACGAGCAGTACTTC
TRBV4-2	NA	TRBJ2-2	TRBD2	CASSLYPGLADSNTGELFF	TGTGCCAGCAGCCTCTATCCGGGACTAGCGGACTCGAACACCGGGGAGCTGTTTTTT
TRBV2	NA	TRBJ2-2	NA	CASIPGTYTGELFF	TGTGCCAGCATCCCCGGGACATACACCGGGGAGCTGTTTTTT
TRBV7-9	NA	TRBJ2-2	NA	CASTYTTGNTGELFF	TGTGCCAGCACCTATACGACAGGGAACACCGGGGAGCTGTTTTTT
TRBV27	NA	TRBJ1-5	NA	CASSFYYSNQPQHF	TGTGCCAGCAGTTTCTATTATAGCAATCAGCCCCAGCATTTT
TRBV4-1	NA	TRBJ2-7	TRBD1	CASSLADGTVYEQYF	TGCGCCAGCAGCCTAGCCGATGGGACAGTCTACGAGCAGTACTTC
TRBV4-3	NA	TRBJ1-1	NA	CASSQDWVGGSTEAFF	TGCGCCAGCAGCCAAGATTGGGTCGGGGGGAGCACTGAAGCTTTCTTT
TRBV19	NA	TRBJ1-1	NA	CASSIGFTEAFF	TGTGCCAGTAGTATAGGGTTCACTGAAGCTTTCTTT
TRBV9	once	TRBJ2-3	TRBD2	CASSVALAGTSTDTQYF	TGTGCCAGCAGCGTAGCTTTAGCGGGAACTAGCACAGATACGCAGTATTTT
TRBV4-3	NA	TRBJ1-5	NA	CASSQGTGVNQPQHF	TGCGCCAGCAGCCAAGGAACTGGAGTCAATCAGCCCCAGCATTTT
TRBV4-1	NA	TRBJ2-7	TRBD2	CASSAEASGDDAYEQYF	TGCGCCAGCAGCGCTGAGGCTAGCGGGGACGACGCCTACGAGCAGTACTTC
TRBV6-5	NA	TRBJ1-6	NA	CASSYSPESIFTLHF	TGTGCCAGCAGTTACTCTCCAGAGTCGATATTCACCCTCCACTTT
TRBV2	NA	TRBJ2-7	NA	CASRQGSSYEQYF	TGTGCCAGCAGACAGGGATCCTCCTACGAGCAGTACTTC
TRBV30	NA	TRBJ1-5	NA	CAWSVGVGNQPQHF	TGTGCCTGGAGTGTCGGGGTGGGAAATCAGCCCCAGCATTTT
TRBV5-1	NA	TRBJ2-1	TRBD2	CASGLTGTSGTNSYNEQFF	TGCGCCAGCGGATTGACCGGGACTAGCGGGACAAACTCCTACAATGAGCAGTTCTTC
TRBV6-5	NA	TRBJ2-7	TRBD2	CASSQGLGAYEQYF	TGTGCCAGCAGCCAAGGACTAGGAGCGTACGAGCAGTACTTC
TRBV19	NA	TRBJ1-2	NA	CAIHWAYGYTF	TGTGCCATACACTGGGCTTATGGCTACACCTTC
TRBV30	once	TRBJ1-2	TRBD1	CAWSPVAQGVYGYTF	TGTGCCTGGAGTCCGGTTGCCCAGGGGGTCTATGGCTACACCTTC
TRBV7-9	NA	TRBJ2-5	NA	CASSPLEGPPETQYF	TGTGCCAGCAGCCCTCTTGAGGGACCGCCGGAGACCCAGTACTTC